The clone carrying this TCR beta chain was observed a handful of times. Its target is unknown. Used for diagnoses were clinical symptoms, serum thyroxine and TRAb, thyroid ultrasound and orbital computed tomography. The CDR3 loop spans 16 amino acids. V lost 4 bases and J lost 3; bases outside the gene matches: 9. Germline V gene data show CDR1 as SGHRS and CDR2 as YFSETQ. This record belongs to a study of T cells in Graves' hyperthyroidism and ophthalmopathy. Study overall: Staff took peripheral blood when the initial diagnosis was made, before any treatment began.

General study results and limits: In the analysis, a 13 V-J model separated ophthalmopathy from stable hyperthyroidism.

TCR beta CDR3 region amplification was performed from RNA transcripts. TCR CDR3 underwent first-round RT-PCR with the HTBI primer set. TCRdb processed the multiplex PCR reads anew with MiXCR; each CDR3 protein has one entry. The repertoire holds 700,000 to 950,000 distinct CDR3 sequences, with about 35% as singletons. Specimen: blood. The chain recombines TRBV5-1 with TRBJ1-1; TRBD1 matches 10 bases. This sequence was found in a middle-aged woman with Graves' hyperthyroidism. The CDR3 loop reads CASSLDRQGADTEAFF. CDR3 DNA sequence: TGCGCCAGCAGCCTTGACCGACAGGGGGCAGACACTGAAGCTTTCTTT.